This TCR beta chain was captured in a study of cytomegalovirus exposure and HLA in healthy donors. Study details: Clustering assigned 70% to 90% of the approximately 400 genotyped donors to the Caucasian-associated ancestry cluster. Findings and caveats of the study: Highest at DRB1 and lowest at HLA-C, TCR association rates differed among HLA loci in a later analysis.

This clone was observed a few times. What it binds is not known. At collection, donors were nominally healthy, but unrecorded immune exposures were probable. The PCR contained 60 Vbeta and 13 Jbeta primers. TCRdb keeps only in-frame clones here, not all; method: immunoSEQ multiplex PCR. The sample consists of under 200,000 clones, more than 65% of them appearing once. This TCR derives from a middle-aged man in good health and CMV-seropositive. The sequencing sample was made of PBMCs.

CDR3 residues: CASSGGGDNEKLFF. The DNA for the CDR3 is TGTGCCAGCAGTGGAGGGGGAGATAATGAAAAACTGTTTTTT. This chain connects TRBV6-1 to TRBJ1-4; possible D gene TRBD1, 6 bases. The CDR3 is made up of 14 amino acids. Germline CDR1 and CDR2: MNHNS and SASEGT. With 4 bases removed from V and 4 bases from J, the gap between germline ends came to 10 bases.